A selection of T cell receptor beta chains follows, all from one sample in a study of beta chain features in type 1 diabetes. Some clones are missing from TCRdb's copy, which holds only in-frame ones; the method was immunoSEQ multiplex PCR. The sample contains 550,000 to 850,000 clones, around 15% of which appear only once. Material for sequencing was naive CD4+ T cells from blood. Receptors were obtained from a young man with type 1 diabetes. Each CDR3 is given with its conserved first and last residue. A D gene is named only where the DNA matches it firmly. Clone size is not always given. Where it is, it says once, few, many or a class for expanded clones.

v_call	d_call	clone_size	j_call	cdr3_nt	cdr3_aa
TRBV7-2	.	few	TRBJ1-1	TGTGCCAGCAGCTTAGAGGCCTCCACTGAAGCTTTCTTT	CASSLEASTEAFF
TRBV2	.	.	TRBJ1-1	TGTGCCAGCATGCAGGGAATGAACACTGAAGCTTTCTTT	CASMQGMNTEAFF
TRBV30	TRBD1	.	TRBJ1-6	TGTGCCTGGAGCCCCCCGGGACAGGGACCCTATGGGAATTCACCCCTCCACTTT	CAWSPPGQGPYGNSPLHF
TRBV30	.	.	TRBJ1-1	TGTGCCTGGAGTGGAGGGCCCGGAGCTTTCTTT	CAWSGGPGAFF
TRBV11-2	.	.	TRBJ1-1	TGTGCCAGCAGCAATCAACCAGGGTTGAACACTGAAGCTTTCTTT	CASSNQPGLNTEAFF
TRBV6-5	.	few	TRBJ2-2	TGTGCCAGCAGTTTTGGGAGGACCGGGGAGCTGTTTTTT	CASSFGRTGELFF
TRBV10-3	.	.	TRBJ2-2	TGTGCCATCAGTGAGCAGGGCACCGGGGAGCTGTTTTTT	CAISEQGTGELFF
TRBV18	.	few	TRBJ2-1	TGTGCCAGCTCACTCGGGGGCAGAAATGAGCAGTTCTTC	CASSLGGRNEQFF
TRBV5-1	TRBD2	few	TRBJ2-1	TGCGCCAGCAGCAACGCGGGACTAGGCATAGATGAGCAGTTCTTC	CASSNAGLGIDEQFF
TRBV5-1	.	few	TRBJ1-2	TGCGCCAGCAGCCATAGGACTGACGCCGGCTACACCTTC	CASSHRTDAGYTF
TRBV30	TRBD1	.	TRBJ2-7	TGTGCCTGCCCCCGGACAGGGGTCCCGGGCGAGCAGTACTTC	CACPRTGVPGEQYF
TRBV30	.	few	TRBJ1-3	TGTGCATCGAACGGGAACTCTGGAAACACCATATATTTT	CASNGNSGNTIYF
TRBV7-2	.	few	TRBJ1-4	TGTGCCAGCAGCCGTGAGGGGTCAGGTGTAAAACTGTTTTTT	CASSREGSGVKLFF
TRBV4-1	TRBD1	few	TRBJ1-1	TGCGCCAGCAGCCAAGATGGGACAGGGGAGGTCACTGAAGCTTTCTTT	CASSQDGTGEVTEAFF
TRBV6-6	TRBD1	.	TRBJ2-7	TGTGCCAGCAGCCCCCGTTGGACAGGGGAAGGGTACGAGCAGTACTTC	CASSPRWTGEGYEQYF
TRBV30	.	.	TRBJ1-1	TGTGCCTGGTCCTCCGACACTGAAGCTTTCTTT	CAWSSDTEAFF
TRBV5-5	.	few	TRBJ2-2	TGTGCCAGCAGCTCCCAGGGTCGGCCCGGGGAGCTGTTTTTT	CASSSQGRPGELFF
TRBV7-9	.	.	TRBJ2-6	TGTGCCAGCAGCTCGGAACTCCAGGGGTTGGGAGGGGCCAACGTCCTGACTTTC	CASSSELQGLGGANVLTF
TRBV11-2	.	.	TRBJ2-7	TGTGCCAGCAGCTCAGGACTGGCCTACGAGCAGTACTTC	CASSSGLAYEQYF
TRBV6-5	.	few	TRBJ1-1	TGTGCCAGCAGTCCGAGGAACACTGAAGCTTTCTTT	CASSPRNTEAFF
TRBV7-9	.	few	TRBJ1-5	TGTGCCAGCAGCCCCTCAGGGGCAGGCGATAATCAGCCCCAGCATTTT	CASSPSGAGDNQPQHF
TRBV13	TRBD1	.	TRBJ2-5	TGTGCCAGCAGCTTAGACAGGGGGCCGGGGGAGACCCAGTACTTC	CASSLDRGPGETQYF
TRBV30	TRBD1	.	TRBJ1-4	TGTGCCTGGAGTGTAGAATCTCGTCAGTGGACAGGGGCTGAAAAACTGTTTTTT	CAWSVESRQWTGAEKLFF
TRBV4-2	.	few	TRBJ1-5	TGTGCCAGCAGCCAAGGACAGGAGAGCAATCAGCCCCAGCATTTT	CASSQGQESNQPQHF
TRBV15	TRBD2	few	TRBJ2-3	TGTGCCACCAGCAGAGATAAGGCTAGCGGGGACCTCCCTAGCACAGATACGCAGTATTTT	CATSRDKASGDLPSTDTQYF
TRBV7-8	.	.	TRBJ1-2	TGTGCCAGCAGCCCTAGGGGTGGGCTGGAGACACACTATGGCTACACCTTC	CASSPRGGLETHYGYTF
TRBV6-6	.	.	TRBJ2-1	TGTGCCAGCAGTTCCCTCGGTGGGCAGTTCTTC	CASSSLGGQFF
TRBV7-9	.	few	TRBJ2-5	TGTGCCAGCAGCTACACTGGGGGAGTGGGTGAGACCCAGTACTTC	CASSYTGGVGETQYF
TRBV7-9	TRBD1	.	TRBJ1-4	TGTGCCAGCAGCTCGGGACAGTCGAGCATTTTTGAAAAACTGTTTTTT	CASSSGQSSIFEKLFF
TRBV5-1	.	.	TRBJ2-4	TGCGCCAGCAGCCCCCCCGGGGGAGAAGCCAAAAACATTCAGTACTTC	CASSPPGGEAKNIQYF
TRBV10-1	.	few	TRBJ1-1	TGCGCCAGCAGTGAGTCTGGGAACACTGAAGCTTTCTTT	CASSESGNTEAFF
TRBV6-5	.	few	TRBJ2-7	TGTGCCAGCAGTAACGCTTACGAGCAGTACTTC	CASSNAYEQYF
TRBV5-6	TRBD2	few	TRBJ2-3	TGTGCCAGCAGCTTGGAGGGTAGCGGGGGCGTAACAGATACGCAGTATTTT	CASSLEGSGGVTDTQYF
TRBV25-1	TRBD1	few	TRBJ1-6	TGTGCCAGCACGGGACAGGGAGTTTCACCCCTCCACTTT	CASTGQGVSPLHF
TRBV5-1	.	few	TRBJ2-1	TGCGCCACCCAGGAGGGGGGTGGCTCCTACAATGAGCAGTTCTTC	CATQEGGGSYNEQFF
TRBV29-1	TRBD1	.	TRBJ2-7	TGCAGCGTTGACCGACAGGGTAGGAACGAGCAGTACTTC	CSVDRQGRNEQYF
TRBV9	.	few	TRBJ2-5	TGTGCCAGCAGCGTAGGTATTAGCGCCCAAGAGACCCAGTACTTC	CASSVGISAQETQYF
TRBV25-1	.	.	TRBJ1-5	TGTGCCAGCAGCTCGGGACTGAGCAATCAGCCCCAGCATTTT	CASSSGLSNQPQHF
TRBV15	.	few	TRBJ1-5	TGTGCCACCAGCAGAGATCGGGAAGTGTATCAGCCCCAGCATTTT	CATSRDREVYQPQHF
TRBV5-1	.	few	TRBJ1-1	TGCGCCAGCAGCTTGGACAGCGGACACCGGGAAGCTTTCTTT	CASSLDSGHREAFF
TRBV5-1	.	.	TRBJ2-1	TGCGCCAGCAGCTTGGGGGCCCAAGGGGACGACAATGAGCAGTTCTTC	CASSLGAQGDDNEQFF
TRBV29-1	.	few	TRBJ1-2	TGCAGCGTTGAAGGGGTGGGACCTTATGGCTACACCTTC	CSVEGVGPYGYTF
TRBV4-1	TRBD2	.	TRBJ2-3	TGCGCCAGCAGCCAAGACGGCGGCGGGACTAGCAGAGATACGCAGTATTTT	CASSQDGGGTSRDTQYF
TRBV11-1	.	few	TRBJ1-4	TGTGCCAGCAGCTCTACCGACCCAACAACTAATGAAAAACTGTTTTTT	CASSSTDPTTNEKLFF
TRBV9	.	.	TRBJ2-7	TGTGCCAGCAGCGTAGAAGGGGTTTCCTACGAGCAGTACTTC	CASSVEGVSYEQYF
TRBV4-2	.	few	TRBJ1-2	TGTGCCAGCAGCCAAGATGGGCAGGGTAGGAGGTATGGCTACACCTTC	CASSQDGQGRRYGYTF
TRBV2	TRBD1	.	TRBJ2-7	TGTGCCGACGCGAGGGACAGCTCCTACGAGCAGTACTTC	CADARDSSYEQYF
TRBV13	.	few	TRBJ2-1	TGTGCCAGCAGCTTACCAGGGGGGCCCTACAATGAGCAGTTCTTC	CASSLPGGPYNEQFF
TRBV6-1	.	.	TRBJ1-5	TGTGCCAGCAGCGGGAGCAATCAGCCCCAGCATTTT	CASSGSNQPQHF
TRBV30	TRBD1	few	TRBJ1-1	TGTGCCTGGGGACAGGTTAACACTGAAGCTTTCTTT	CAWGQVNTEAFF
TRBV6-6	TRBD1	.	TRBJ2-3	TGTGCCAGCAGTTACCGGGCAGGGGGTAGCACAGATACGCAGTATTTT	CASSYRAGGSTDTQYF
TRBV4-1	TRBD1	few	TRBJ2-7	TGCGCCAGCAGCTCACAGGGGCCCTACGAGCAGTACTTC	CASSSQGPYEQYF